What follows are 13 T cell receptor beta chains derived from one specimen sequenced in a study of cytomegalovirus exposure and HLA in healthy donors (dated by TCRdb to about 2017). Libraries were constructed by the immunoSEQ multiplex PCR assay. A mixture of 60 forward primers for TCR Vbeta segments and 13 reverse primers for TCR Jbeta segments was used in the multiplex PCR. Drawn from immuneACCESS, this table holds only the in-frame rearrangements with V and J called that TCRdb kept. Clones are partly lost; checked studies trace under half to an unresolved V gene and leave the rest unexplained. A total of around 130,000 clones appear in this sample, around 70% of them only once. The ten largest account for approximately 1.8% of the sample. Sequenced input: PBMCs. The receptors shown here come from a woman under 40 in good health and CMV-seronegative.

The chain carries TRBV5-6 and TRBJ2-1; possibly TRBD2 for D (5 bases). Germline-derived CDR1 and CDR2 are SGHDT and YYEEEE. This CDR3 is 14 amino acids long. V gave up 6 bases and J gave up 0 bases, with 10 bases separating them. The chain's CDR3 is CASTLAGSYNEQFF. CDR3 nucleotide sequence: TGTGCCAGCACGCTGGCGGGCTCCTACAATGAGCAGTTCTTC.

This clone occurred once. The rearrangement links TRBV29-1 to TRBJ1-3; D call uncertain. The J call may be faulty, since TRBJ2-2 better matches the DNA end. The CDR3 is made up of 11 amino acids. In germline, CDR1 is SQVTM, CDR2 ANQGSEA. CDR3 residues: CSVGWTGELFF. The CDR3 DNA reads TGCAGCGTTGGGTGGACCGGGGAGCTGTTTTTT.

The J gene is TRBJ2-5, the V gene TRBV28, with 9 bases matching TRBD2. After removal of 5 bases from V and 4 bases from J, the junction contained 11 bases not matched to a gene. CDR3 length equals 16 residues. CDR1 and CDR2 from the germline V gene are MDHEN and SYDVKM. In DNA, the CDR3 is TGTGCCAGCAGTGCCCCTGGGCGGGGGGGCCGAGAGACCCAGTACTTC. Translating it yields CASSAPGRGGRETQYF.

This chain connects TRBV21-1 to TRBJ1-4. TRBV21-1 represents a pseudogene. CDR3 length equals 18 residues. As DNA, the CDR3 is TGTGCCAGCAGCAAAAAAGGGGGGGGCGGACAGAGCAATGAAAAACTGTTTTTT. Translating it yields CASSKKGGGGQSNEKLFF.

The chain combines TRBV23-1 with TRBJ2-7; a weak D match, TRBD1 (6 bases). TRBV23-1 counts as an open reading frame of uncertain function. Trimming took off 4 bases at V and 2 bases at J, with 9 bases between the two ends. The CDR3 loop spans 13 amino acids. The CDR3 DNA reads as TGCGCCAGCAGTCGGGACACAGCCTACGAGCAGTACGTC. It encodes CASSRDTAYEQYV.

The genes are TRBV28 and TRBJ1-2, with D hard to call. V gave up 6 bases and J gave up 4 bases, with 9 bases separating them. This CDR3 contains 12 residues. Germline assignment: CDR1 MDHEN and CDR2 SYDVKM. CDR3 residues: CASSRSLYGYTF. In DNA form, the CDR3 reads TGTGCCAGCAGCCGGAGTCTCTATGGCTACACCTTC.

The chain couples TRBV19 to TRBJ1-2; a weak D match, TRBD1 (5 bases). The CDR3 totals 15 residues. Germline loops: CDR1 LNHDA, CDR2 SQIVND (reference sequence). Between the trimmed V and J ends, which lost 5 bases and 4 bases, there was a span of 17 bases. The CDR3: CASSFGGSTAYGYTF. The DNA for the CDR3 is TGTGCCAGTAGTTTCGGGGGGAGTACTGCCTATGGCTACACCTTC.

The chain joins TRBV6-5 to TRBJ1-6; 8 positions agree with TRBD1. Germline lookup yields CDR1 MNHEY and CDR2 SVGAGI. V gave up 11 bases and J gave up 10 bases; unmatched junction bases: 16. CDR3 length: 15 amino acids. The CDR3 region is CAGRKKAGGLSPLHF. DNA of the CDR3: TGTGCCGGCCGGAAGAAAGCAGGGGGCTTGTCACCCCTCCACTTT.

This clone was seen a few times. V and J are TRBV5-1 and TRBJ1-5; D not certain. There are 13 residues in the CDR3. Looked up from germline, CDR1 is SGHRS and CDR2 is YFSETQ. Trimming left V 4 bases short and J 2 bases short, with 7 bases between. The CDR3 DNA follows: TGCGCCAGCAGCGAGGATGGCAATCAGCCCCAGCATTTT. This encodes CASSEDGNQPQHF.

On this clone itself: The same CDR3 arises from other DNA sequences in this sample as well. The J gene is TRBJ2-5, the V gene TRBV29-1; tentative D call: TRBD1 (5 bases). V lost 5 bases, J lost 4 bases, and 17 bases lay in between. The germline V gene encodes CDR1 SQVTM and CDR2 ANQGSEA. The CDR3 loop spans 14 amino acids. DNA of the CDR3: TGCAGCGTTAAGGGGCAGGGCCTGGGAGAGACCCAGTACTTC. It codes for CSVKGQGLGETQYF.

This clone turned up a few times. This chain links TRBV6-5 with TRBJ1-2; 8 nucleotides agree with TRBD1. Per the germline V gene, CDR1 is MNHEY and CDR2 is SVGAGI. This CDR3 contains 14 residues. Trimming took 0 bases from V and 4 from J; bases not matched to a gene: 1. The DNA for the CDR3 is TGTGCCAGCAGTTACTCCGGACAGGGCTATGGCTACACCTTC. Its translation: CASSYSGQGYGYTF.

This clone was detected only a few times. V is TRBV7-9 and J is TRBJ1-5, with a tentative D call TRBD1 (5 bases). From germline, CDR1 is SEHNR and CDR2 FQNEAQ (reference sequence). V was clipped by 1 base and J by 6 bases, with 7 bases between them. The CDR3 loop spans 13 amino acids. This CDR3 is CASSLGRGQPQHF. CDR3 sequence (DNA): TGTGCCAGCAGCTTAGGAAGGGGTCAGCCCCAGCATTTT.

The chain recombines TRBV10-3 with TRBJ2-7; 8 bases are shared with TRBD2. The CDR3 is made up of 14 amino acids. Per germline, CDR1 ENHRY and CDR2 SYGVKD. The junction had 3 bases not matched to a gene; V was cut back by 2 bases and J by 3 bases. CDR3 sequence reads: CAISEPGTSYEQYV. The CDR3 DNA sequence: TGTGCCATCAGTGAGCCCGGGACTAGCTACGAGCAGTACGTC.